These T cell receptor beta chains were read from a single sample in a study of neurological immune-mediated disorders. TCRdb ran MiXCR on the 5' RACE reads and lists one entry per CDR3 protein. This sample has more than 50,000 distinct CDR3 sequences, with nearly 25% found just once. Specimen: PBMCs. The source of these receptors is a man aged 60 to 75 with HTLV-1-associated myelopathy (HAM/TSP). Both conserved end residues are part of each CDR3. A D gene is named only where the DNA matches it firmly. Clone size is given for some rows only: seen once, a few or many times, or a class if the clone is expanded.

abundance	v_gene	d_gene	j_gene	len	CDR3nt	CDR3aa
many	TRBV6-5	TRBD2	TRBJ2-5	17	TGTGCCAGCAGCTCTCGTTCGTTAGCGGGCCACCAAGAGACCCAGTACTTC	CASSSRSLAGHQETQYF
many	TRBV4-2	TRBD2	TRBJ2-5	16	TGTGCCAGCAGCCAAGCCGCTAGCGGGAGCCGAGAGACCCAGTACTTC	CASSQAASGSRETQYF
many	TRBV5-1	.	TRBJ2-3	14	TGCGCCAGCAGCTTGGGACAGTATTCTGATACGCAGTATTTT	CASSLGQYSDTQYF
.	TRBV5-6	TRBD2	TRBJ2-7	15	TGTGCCAGCAATCTGGAGCGGGAGTGGAGGTACGAGCAGTACTTC	CASNLEREWRYEQYF
.	TRBV5-1	TRBD1	TRBJ2-5	14	TGCGCCTGCAGCCGGACAGGGGGCCTAGAGACCCAGTATTTC	CACSRTGGLETQYF
many	TRBV12-3/TRBV12-4	.	TRBJ2-2	14	TGTGCCAGCAGTACGGACATCAACACCGGGGAGCTGTTTTTT	CASSTDINTGELFF
few	TRBV3-1	.	TRBJ2-3	16	TGTGCCAGCAGCCCGCGCTTCCAGCATAACACAGATACGCAGTATTTT	CASSPRFQHNTDTQYF
many	TRBV27	.	TRBJ2-3	15	TGTGCCAGCATGCGAGGGAACAGTTTCACAGATACGCAGTATTTT	CASMRGNSFTDTQYF
.	TRBV29-1	.	TRBJ2-4	11	TGCAGCGTGTTAGCCAAAAACATTCAGTACTTC	CSVLAKNIQYF
.	TRBV11-2	TRBD1	TRBJ2-1	15	TGTGCCAGCAGCTCGCCGGGACAGGGGGACCATGAGCAGTTCTTC	CASSSPGQGDHEQFF
many	TRBV12-3/TRBV12-4	TRBD2	TRBJ2-7	16	TGTGCCAGCAGTACCGGTGAACTAGCGGGAACCTACGAGCAGTACTTC	CASSTGELAGTYEQYF
many	TRBV9	.	TRBJ2-7	15	TGTGCCAGCAGCCCCCATAGGCAGGGTCCCTACGAGCAGTACTTC	CASSPHRQGPYEQYF
many	TRBV7-2	.	TRBJ1-1	15	TGTGCCAGCAGCCCCTCCGGGGCGCGGAACACTGAAGCTTTCTTT	CASSPSGARNTEAFF
.	TRBV20-1	TRBD1	TRBJ1-1	15	TGCAGTGCTAGAGAACTACAGGGGGCCCACACTGAAGCTTTCTTT	CSARELQGAHTEAFF
few	TRBV29-1	.	TRBJ1-1	13	TGCAGCGTTCGCCGGGACCGACACACTGAAGCTTTCTTT	CSVRRDRHTEAFF
.	TRBV7-9	TRBD1	TRBJ2-4	18	TGTGCCAGCAGCTCAAGAATCCCCGACAGGGGGGTCAAAAACATTCAGTACTTC	CASSSRIPDRGVKNIQYF
.	TRBV10-3	.	TRBJ1-1	14	TGTGCCATCAGCGTCCGGGGACCGGACACTGAAGCTTTCTTT	CAISVRGPDTEAFF
many	TRBV6-5	.	TRBJ2-3	14	TGTGCCAGCAAGTTGGAGGCTAGCACAGATACGCAGTATTTT	CASKLEASTDTQYF
many	TRBV20-1	.	TRBJ2-7	15	TGCAGTGCTAGAGCCGTGTTAGCGGTGGGGAGCGAGCAGTACTTC	CSARAVLAVGSEQYF
many	TRBV11-2	.	TRBJ2-1	12	TGTGCCAGCAGCTTAGGGAACAATGAGCAGTTCTTC	CASSLGNNEQFF
many	TRBV7-9	TRBD1	TRBJ2-1	16	TGTGCCAGCAGCTTAGCTTCAGGGGGCGGTCGCAATGAGCAGTTCTTC	CASSLASGGGRNEQFF
.	TRBV12-3/TRBV12-4	TRBD1	TRBJ2-5	16	TGTGCCAGCAGTTCCGGGACAGGAATCCACGAAGAGACCCAGTACTTC	CASSSGTGIHEETQYF
.	TRBV10-3	.	TRBJ2-3	13	TGTGCCAGCGGGACAACCGACACAGATACGCAGTATTTT	CASGTTDTDTQYF
.	TRBV18	TRBD2	TRBJ2-1	16	TGTGCCAGCTCAAAAGGACTAGCGGGAGTGGGCGATGAGCAGTTCTTC	CASSKGLAGVGDEQFF
many	TRBV5-1	.	TRBJ2-5	14	TGCGCCAGCAGCTGGTTGGGGCTCGGGGAGACCCAGTACTTC	CASSWLGLGETQYF
.	TRBV29-1	.	TRBJ2-1	10	TGCAGCTACCGGGACGGTGAGCAGTTCTTC	CSYRDGEQFF
once	TRBV28	.	TRBJ2-5	14	TGTGCCAGCAGTTTATACCCCCCACAAGAGACCCAGTACTTC	CASSLYPPQETQYF
many	TRBV5-1	TRBD1	TRBJ1-6	16	TGCGCCAGCAGCCCGCTGACAGGGAGCCAGAATTCACCCCTCCACTTT	CASSPLTGSQNSPLHF
many	TRBV27	TRBD2	TRBJ2-7	15	TGTGCCAGCAGTTTAAAGGGAACTAGCGGGTCCGAGCAGTACTTC	CASSLKGTSGSEQYF